This passage covers 18 T cell receptor beta chains from one sample sequenced in a study of T cells in Graves' hyperthyroidism and ophthalmopathy. There were TCR beta CDR3 regions amplified from RNA transcripts. First-round RT-PCR of the TCR CDR3 relied on the HTBI primer set. TCRdb redid the calling of the multiplex PCR reads with MiXCR, one entry per CDR3 protein. The table shows fewer than 500,000 distinct CDR3 sequences, with roughly 13% occurring only once. Input material: blood. The receptors were sampled from a man aged 25-45 years with Graves' hyperthyroidism that later progressed to Graves' ophthalmopathy.

V usage is TRBV6-2 or TRBV6-3 and J usage is TRBJ2-6, with D perhaps TRBD2 (7 bases). CDR3 length: 18 residues. The germline gives CDR1 MNHEY, CDR2 SVGEGT. Trimming left V 5 bases short and J 2 bases short, with 19 bases between. The CDR3 sequence: CASSRGRVYGTGANVLTF. The DNA of the CDR3 is TGTGCCAGCAGTAGGGGGAGGGTGTATGGAACTGGGGCCAACGTCCTGACTTTC.

This clonotype turned up a few times. Possible read error: a much larger clone is one base away. The V call is TRBV7-9, the J call TRBJ2-3, with D perhaps matching TRBD1 (6 bases). CDR1 SEHNR and CDR2 FQNEAQ come from the germline V gene (reference sequence). This CDR3 contains 15 residues. The V end lost 4 bases, the J end lost 2 bases, and 13 bases lay between the germline ends. In DNA, the CDR3 is TGTGCCAGCAGCTCGGACAGTGAAGTCACAGATACGCAGTATTTT. This encodes CASSSDSEVTDTQYF.

In this sample, this clonotype turned up many times. The rearrangement links TRBV2 to TRBJ1-1, with D unclear. This CDR3 comprises 16 residues. Germline-derived CDR1 and CDR2 are SNHLY and FYNNEI. Between the trimmed V and J ends, which lost 6 bases and 3 bases, there was a span of 20 bases. The CDR3 DNA follows: TGTGCCAGCAGACTAGAGAGGGAAGGGCGCGACACTGAAGCTTTCTTT. It is translated as CASRLEREGRDTEAFF.

This clonotype was counted ten times or more. The chain employs TRBV6-1 and TRBJ2-2; D gene unclear. CDR3 size: 12 residues. The germline V gene encodes CDR1 MNHNS and CDR2 SASEGT. V was shortened by 5 bases and J by 4 bases, with 5 bases between the two germline ends. The CDR3 DNA follows: TGTGCCAGCAGTCCACTCACCGGGGAGCTGTTTTTT. It is translated as CASSPLTGELFF.

This clonotype was counted a few times. The CDR3 bases are TGTGCCAGCAGCCAATCCAGACAGACACAGGGAAACACCATATATTTT. It yields the protein CASSQSRQTQGNTIYF. The chain couples TRBV3-1 to TRBJ1-3; TRBD1 might be the D (5 bases). The CDR3 spans 16 residues. V was shortened by 2 bases and J by 4 bases, with 15 bases between the two germline ends. The V gene's germline CDR1 is LGHDT and CDR2 YNNKEL (reference sequence).

The chain employs TRBV5-6 and TRBJ1-1, with a weak D call TRBD1 (6 bases). V was shortened by 0 bases and J by 6 bases, with 15 bases between the two germline ends. CDR1 and CDR2 (germline): SGHDT, YYEEEE. CDR3 size: 15 residues. The CDR3 is CASSLGGGAYSEAFF. The CDR3 region has the DNA TGTGCCAGCAGCTTGGGGGGGGGGGCGTACTCTGAAGCTTTCTTT.

This clonotype has only a few counts. CDR3 in amino acids: CSGIYYEQFF. The CDR3 region has the DNA TGCAGTGGGATTTATTATGAGCAGTTCTTC. The J gene is TRBJ2-1, the V gene TRBV20-1; D is undetermined. V shed 7 bases and J shed 8 bases, with 9 bases lying between them. Germline V lookup: CDR1 DFQATT, CDR2 SNEGSKA (reference sequence). The CDR3 runs to 10 residues.

This clonotype was observed a handful of times. The chain uses TRBV20-1 and TRBJ2-1; 8 nucleotides line up with TRBD2. Germline V gene data show CDR1 as DFQATT and CDR2 as SNEGSKA (reference sequence). This CDR3 comprises 16 residues. Losses at the gene ends were 3 bases for V and 1 base for J; bases not matched to a gene: 8. CDR3 nucleotide sequence: TGCAGTGCTAGGTTTAGCGGGGCCATATCCTACAATGAGCAGTTCTTC. Its translation: CSARFSGAISYNEQFF.

In its sample, this clonotype was seen many times. The V call is TRBV29-1, the J call TRBJ2-7; 12 bases are a match to TRBD1. The V gene end was trimmed by 5 bases and the J gene end by 11 bases; junction bases not matched to a gene: 10. Looked up from germline, CDR1 is SQVTM and CDR2 is ANQGSEA. CDR3 size: 13 residues. CDR3 nucleotide sequence: TGCAGCGTTAAAACGGGACAGGGGGCGCGAGAGTACTTC. Its protein product is CSVKTGQGAREYF.

This clonotype has a handful of counts. The rearrangement links TRBV7-6 to TRBJ2-3; either TRBD1 or TRBD2 may fit D (5 bases each). The germline V gene encodes CDR1 SGHVS and CDR2 FNYEAQ. Trimming removed 4 bases at V and 4 bases at J, with 12 bases between. This CDR3 comprises 14 residues. In DNA form, the CDR3 reads TGTGCCAGCAGCTACGGGACCGACGCAGATACGCAGTATTTT. It is translated as CASSYGTDADTQYF.

This clonotype has a handful of counts. V is TRBV30 and J is TRBJ2-7, with D possibly matching TRBD1 (5 bases). The germline CDR1 and CDR2 sequences are GTSNPN and SVGIG (reference sequence). This CDR3 comprises 13 residues. The ends were cut back, 2 bases at V and 0 bases at J, with 8 bases in the middle. The CDR3 spells CAWSSGASYEQYF. Written as DNA, the CDR3 is TGTGCCTGGAGTAGTGGGGCCTCCTACGAGCAGTACTTC.

Concerning this clonotype: A much larger clone sits a single nucleotide away, making a read error possible. The CDR3 protein is CASSDLFGYTF. CDR3 DNA sequence: TGTGCCAGCAGTGATTTGTTTGGCTACACCTTC. The chain recombines TRBV27 with TRBJ1-2; no firm D call. This CDR3 is 11 amino acids long. Germline V gene sequence: CDR1 MNHEY, CDR2 SMNVEV (reference sequence). V dropped 5 bases and J dropped 7 bases, with 8 bases sitting between them.

This clonotype was counted ten times or more. The J gene is TRBJ2-3, the V gene TRBV7-9; no reliable D call. The germline V gene encodes CDR1 SEHNR and CDR2 FQNEAQ (reference sequence). This CDR3 is 12 amino acids long. Deletions cut 5 bases from V and 2 bases from J, with 5 bases between. The DNA of the CDR3 is TGTGCCAGCAGCCAGACCACAGATACGCAGTATTTT. Its protein is CASSQTTDTQYF.

The V and J genes are TRBV28 and TRBJ2-4; a weak D match, TRBD1 (5 bases). Trimming shortened V by 7 bases and J by 9 bases, and 16 bases separated the two germline ends. Germline V gene lookup returns CDR1 MDHEN and CDR2 SYDVKM. The CDR3 consists of 13 residues. The CDR3 region is CASTPGIQGIQYF. The CDR3 DNA reads TGTGCCAGCACCCCAGGGATTCAGGGCATTCAGTACTTC.

The table lists this clonotype with a few counts. The chain joins TRBV6-1 to TRBJ1-4, with D perhaps TRBD1 (5 bases). The CDR3 consists of 14 residues. V was trimmed by 3 bases and J by 10 bases, leaving 15 bases between them. Per germline, CDR1 MNHNS and CDR2 SASEGT. CDR3 nucleotide sequence: TGTGCCAGCAGTGACCAGGGCAGCCTCGGAAAACTGTTTTTT. Encoded protein: CASSDQGSLGKLFF.

The chain has TRBV12-3 or TRBV12-4 and TRBJ1-3, with a possible D match to TRBD1 (5 bases). The V end was cut by 0 bases, the J end by 3 bases, with 9 bases between. This CDR3 comprises 15 residues. CDR3 coding DNA: TGTGCCAGCAGTTTAGCGCCGGGGGGTGGAAACACCATATATTTT. It specifies CASSLAPGGGNTIYF.

This clonotype has more than one count but fewer than ten. CDR3 in DNA: TGTGCCAGCAGTTACTCGTGGGGCAGCCCGAACACTGAAGCTTTCTTT. It translates to CASSYSWGSPNTEAFF. The chain combines TRBV6-5 with TRBJ1-1; D is perhaps TRBD1 (5 bases). With 0 bases removed from V and 1 base from J, the gap between germline ends came to 12 bases. The CDR3 contains 16 residues. Germline CDR1 and CDR2: MNHEY and SVGAGI.

This clonotype was counted ten times or more. The V call is TRBV28, the J call TRBJ1-5, with D possibly matching TRBD1 (6 bases). This CDR3 comprises 22 residues. Trimming removed 5 bases from V and 1 base from J, with 33 bases in between. Germline CDR1 MDHEN, CDR2 SYDVKM. CDR3 sequence: CASSIRPLQGWWARESNQPQHF. For the CDR3, the DNA is TGTGCCAGCAGTATCCGCCCCCTACAGGGTTGGTGGGCAAGAGAGAGCAATCAGCCCCAGCATTTT.